Listed here are 10 T cell receptor beta chains from one sample, sequenced in a study of T cells in Graves' hyperthyroidism and ophthalmopathy. There were TCR beta CDR3 regions amplified from RNA transcripts. A first-round RT-PCR of the TCR CDR3 used the HTBI primer set. TCRdb itself ran the multiplex PCR reads through MiXCR, one entry per CDR3 protein. The data hold 600,000 to 700,000 distinct CDR3 sequences, with 45% observed a single time. Sequencing was performed on peripheral blood or thyroid tissue (not recorded which). The receptors were gathered from an adult man with Graves' disease, either hyperthyroidism or ophthalmopathy (not recorded which).

The genes are TRBV29-1 and TRBJ1-1, with D hard to call. The germline V and J ends were trimmed by 4 bases and 3 bases, with 12 bases remaining between them. Germline CDR1 SQVTM, CDR2 ANQGSEA. The length of the CDR3 is 13 residues. The CDR3 reads CSVGPRGHTEAFF. The DNA of the CDR3 is TGCAGCGTTGGCCCAAGAGGACACACTGAAGCTTTCTTT.

V usage is TRBV9 and J usage is TRBJ1-6; a possible D gene is TRBD1 (6 bases). The CDR3 contains 18 residues. V was cut by 0 bases and J by 5 bases, with 18 bases left in between. The V gene's germline CDR1 is SGDLS and CDR2 YYNGEE. The CDR3 region has the DNA TGTGCCAGCAGCGTAGACGTAGCGGGGGGCGCAAATAATTCACCCCTCCACTTT. It encodes CASSVDVAGGANNSPLHF.

The rearrangement uses TRBV2 and TRBJ1-1, with D possibly TRBD1 on 5 matching bases. The CDR3 is 16 amino acids. Between the trimmed V and J ends, which lost 2 bases and 3 bases, there was a span of 16 bases. Germline V gene lookup returns CDR1 SNHLY and CDR2 FYNNEI. The CDR3 DNA sequence: TGTGCCAGCAGTGAATCGGGGGGTTTAACGGACACTGAAGCTTTCTTT. It specifies CASSESGGLTDTEAFF.

This clonotype appeared a few times. The chain joins TRBV19 to TRBJ1-5; the D is unclear. The CDR3 runs 15 residues. The germline V gene encodes CDR1 LNHDA and CDR2 SQIVND (reference sequence). Trimming cost V 1 base and J 1 base, with 8 bases left between them. Written as DNA, the CDR3 is TGTGCCAGTAGTATAGCCGGGGTGAGCAATCAGCCCCAGCATTTT. Its protein product is CASSIAGVSNQPQHF.

The rearrangement joins TRBV11-1 to TRBJ1-6, with TRBD1 as a possible D gene (5 bases). Per germline, CDR1 SGHAT and CDR2 FQDESV (reference sequence). Between the trimmed V and J ends, which lost 5 bases and 2 bases, there was a span of 10 bases. The CDR3 consists of 15 residues. For the CDR3, the DNA is TGTGCCAGCAGCCGAGGGACGGCCTATAATTCACCCCTCCACTTT. This gives the protein CASSRGTAYNSPLHF.

The chain links TRBV7-9 to TRBJ2-2; 10 bases are a match to TRBD2. Per germline, CDR1 SEHNR and CDR2 FQNEAQ (reference sequence). The V and J ends lost 2 bases and 5 bases, in that order; junction bases with no gene match: 8. This CDR3 region has 17 residues. CDR3 in DNA: TGTGCCAGCAGCTTATCCGCTAGCGGGAGTAGAACCGGGGAGCTGTTTTTT. This encodes CASSLSASGSRTGELFF.

The chain employs TRBV12-3 or TRBV12-4 and TRBJ1-1; weak D call: TRBD1 (5 bases). The length of the CDR3 is 14 residues. The V end was cut by 6 bases, the J end by 1 base, with 12 bases between. The CDR3 bases are TGTGCCAGCAGCCCCGAGCAGGGGAACACTGAAGCTTTCTTT. It specifies CASSPEQGNTEAFF.

This clonotype appeared many times. J is TRBJ1-2 and V is TRBV7-9, with no clear D. Germline loops: CDR1 SEHNR, CDR2 FQNEAQ (reference sequence). V dropped 2 bases and J dropped 3 bases, with 10 bases sitting between them. The CDR3 is 14 amino acids. The CDR3 nucleotides read TGTGCCAGCAGCTTATCCGACGGTTACTATGGCTACACCTTC. Translation gives CASSLSDGYYGYTF.

The chain carries TRBV7-2 and TRBJ1-6; perhaps TRBD1 as D (5 bases). Germline V lookup: CDR1 SGHTA, CDR2 FQGNSA. The CDR3 contains 14 residues. V lost 5 bases and J lost 8, with 13 bases in between. The CDR3 nucleotides are TGTGCCAGCAGCACTGGCGGGACTGATTCACCCCTCCACTTT. Amino acid sequence: CASSTGGTDSPLHF. The whole variable domain, remainder taken from reference TRBV7-2 and TRBJ1-6, is GAGVSQSPSNKVTEKGKDVELRCDPISGHTALYWYRQSLGQGLEFLIYFQGNSAPDKSGLPSDRFSAERTGGSVSTLTIQRTQQEDSAVYLCASSTGGTDSPLHFGNGTRLTVT.

This clonotype came up a few times. This chain links TRBV10-3 with TRBJ2-3, with D hard to call. Germline assignment: CDR1 ENHRY and CDR2 SYGVKD. The CDR3 runs to 13 residues. V was trimmed by 9 bases and J by 0 bases, leaving 10 bases between them. CDR3 sequence: CAMRSPSTDTQYF. CDR3 sequence (DNA): TGTGCCATGAGGAGTCCTAGCACAGATACGCAGTATTTT.